This TCR beta chain was retrieved from a study of human T cells and chemical hapten exposure. CDR3 length equals 14 residues. The V gene lost 6 bases and the J gene lost 2 bases, with 13 bases spanning the gap. Time point given: patch test 1, 2 weeks after DPC sensitization. Documented treatment: therapeutic diphenylcyclopropenone sensitization with weekly scalp DPC. TCRdb passed the RACE reads through MiXCR, listing each CDR3 protein once. The sample comprises nearly 80,000 distinct CDR3 sequences, about a tenth of which are singletons, and around 1.5% rests with the top ten. This clonotype was seen a few times.

The chain employs TRBV12-3 or TRBV12-4 and TRBJ1-1; D may be TRBD1 (5 bases). The starting material was whole blood, obtained in connection with sensitization to the hapten diphenylcyclopropenone (DPC). This sequence was found in a woman aged 45-65 years with alopecia areata. Some clones in this sample may be carry-over from other donors' samples. As DNA, the CDR3 is TGTGCCAGCAGCCCCTCGACAGTCAACACTGAAGCTTTCTTT. It codes for CASSPSTVNTEAFF.